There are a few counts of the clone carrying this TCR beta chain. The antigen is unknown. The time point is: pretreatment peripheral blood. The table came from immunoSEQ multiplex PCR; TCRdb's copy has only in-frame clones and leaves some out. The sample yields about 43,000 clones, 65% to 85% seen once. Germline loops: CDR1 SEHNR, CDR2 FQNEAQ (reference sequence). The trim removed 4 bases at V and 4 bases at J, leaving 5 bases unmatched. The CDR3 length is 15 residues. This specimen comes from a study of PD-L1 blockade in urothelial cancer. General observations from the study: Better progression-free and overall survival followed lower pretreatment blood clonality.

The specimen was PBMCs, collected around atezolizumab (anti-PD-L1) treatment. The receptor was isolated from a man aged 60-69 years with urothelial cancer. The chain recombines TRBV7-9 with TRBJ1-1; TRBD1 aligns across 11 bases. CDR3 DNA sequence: TGTGCCAGCAGCTCCCCGGACAGGGGGCCCACTGAAGCTTTCTTT. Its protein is CASSSPDRGPTEAFF.